Below are 19 T cell receptor beta chains sequenced from a single sample in a study of blood T cell repertoires in COVID-19. Some clones are missing from TCRdb's copy, which holds only in-frame ones; the method was immunoSEQ multiplex PCR. The sample has 25,000 to 30,000 clones, around 90% seen once. Sequencing input: peripheral blood. The receptor set was obtained from a human donor in a cohort sampled during active COVID-19. The donor label of this sample is uncertain.

The V gene is TRBV6-2 or TRBV6-3, the J gene TRBJ1-5; maybe TRBD1 (5 bases). Per germline, CDR1 MNHEY and CDR2 SVGEGT. The ends were cut back, 6 bases at V and 5 bases at J, with 8 bases in the middle. The CDR3 loop spans 12 amino acids. The CDR3 region has the DNA TGTGCCAGCAGCACCAGGGATCAGCCCCAGCATTTT. Amino acids: CASSTRDQPQHF.

The chain combines TRBV7-2 with TRBJ2-1; 14 bases map to TRBD2. Germline V lookup: CDR1 SGHTA, CDR2 FQGNSA. The CDR3 is 16 amino acids. Losses at the gene ends were 5 bases for V and 7 bases for J; bases not matched to a gene: 7. The CDR3: CASSLTSGRGRNEQFF. The CDR3 DNA reads TGTGCCAGCAGCCTGACTAGCGGGAGGGGAAGGAATGAGCAGTTCTTC.

The chain uses TRBV12-3 or TRBV12-4 and TRBJ1-2; D is possibly TRBD1 (5 bases). This CDR3 has 12 residues. V lost 3 bases and J lost 7, with 9 bases in between. DNA for the CDR3: TGTGCCAGCAGTTTGGAGGGACGTGGCTACACCTTC. Residues: CASSLEGRGYTF.

This rearrangement joins TRBV28 to TRBJ1-1, with 9 bases identical to TRBD1. In germline, CDR1 is MDHEN, CDR2 SYDVKM. V dropped 5 bases and J dropped 1; count of bases not matched to a gene: 5. The CDR3 has 15 amino acids. The CDR3 loop is CASSTPGQGNTEAFF. The CDR3 DNA sequence: TGTGCCAGCAGTACCCCGGGACAGGGGAACACTGAAGCTTTCTTT.

This chain connects TRBV6-5 to TRBJ1-1; D unresolved. The V and J ends lost 0 bases and 10 bases respectively, with 15 bases between them. The germline V gene encodes CDR1 MNHEY and CDR2 SVGAGI. The CDR3 contains 14 residues. CDR3 nucleotides: TGTGCCAGCAGTTACTCTTGGAGCGGAGGTGGAGCTTTCTTT. Its protein is CASSYSWSGGGAFF.

The rearrangement links TRBV19 to TRBJ1-1; a possible D gene is TRBD1 (5 bases). Looked up from germline, CDR1 is LNHDA and CDR2 is SQIVND (reference sequence). The CDR3 spans 16 residues. V lost 4 bases and J 0 bases, leaving 15 bases between the germline ends. The chain's CDR3 is CASSSARQLLNTEAFF. In DNA, the CDR3 is TGTGCCAGTAGTAGCGCAAGACAGCTCCTGAACACTGAAGCTTTCTTT.

This chain joins TRBV18 and TRBJ1-3; tentatively, D is TRBD1 (5 bases). The CDR3 consists of 14 residues. Germline lookup yields CDR1 KGHSH and CDR2 LQKENI. Between the trimmed V and J ends, which lost 3 bases and 7 bases, there was a span of 13 bases. The CDR3 sequence: CASSPSGRANTIYF. In nucleotides, the CDR3 is TGTGCCAGCTCACCTTCGGGCAGGGCGAACACCATATATTTT.

The J gene is TRBJ2-7, the V gene TRBV12-3 or TRBV12-4; D may be TRBD2 (5 bases). V was pared by 2 bases and J by 9 bases, with 14 bases between. This CDR3 is 13 amino acids long. The CDR3 loop reads CASSLMRGSWQYF. The CDR3 DNA follows: TGTGCCAGCAGTTTAATGCGCGGGTCGTGGCAGTACTTC.

The gene calls are TRBV6-1 and TRBJ1-6; 10 bases map to TRBD1. Germline V gene data show CDR1 as MNHNS and CDR2 as SASEGT. J gave up 10 bases and V 4 bases, and 19 bases lay outside the gene matches. The CDR3 length is 19 residues. The CDR3 bases are TGTGCCAGCAGTGTGTGGGGACAGGGGCGATTGACCGCTTGGTCACCCCTCCACTTT. Translated, it gives CASSVWGQGRLTAWSPLHF.

V is TRBV28 and J is TRBJ2-7; 10 bases align to TRBD2. V lost 6 bases to trimming and J lost 6 bases; unmatched junction nucleotides: 14. The CDR3 is 16 amino acids. Germline values: CDR1 MDHEN, CDR2 SYDVKM. This CDR3 is CASSRIGLAGASEQYF. In nucleotides, the CDR3 is TGTGCCAGCAGCCGCATAGGGCTAGCGGGAGCCTCCGAGCAGTACTTC. Looking up the rest from reference TRBV28 and TRBJ2-7 gives the full variable domain: DVKVTQSSRYLVKRTGEKVFLECVQDMDHENMFWYRQDPGLGLRLIYFSYDVKMKEKGDIPEGYSVSREKKERFSLILESASTNQTSMYLCASSRIGLAGASEQYFGPGTRLTVT.

V usage is TRBV24-1 and J usage is TRBJ1-1, with 8 bases lining up with TRBD1. The germline CDR1 and CDR2 sequences are KGHDR and SFDVKD. V shed 4 bases and J 5 bases; nucleotides not matched to a gene: 8. This CDR3 is 15 amino acids long. CDR3 coding DNA: TGTGCCACCAGTGAAACAGGACAGGGCGAGACTGAAGCTTTCTTT. This codes for CATSETGQGETEAFF.

J is TRBJ2-2 and V is TRBV5-1; D not resolved. V lost 4 bases to trimming and J lost 4 bases, with 8 bases between them. CDR3 length: 13 residues. Germline V gene sequence: CDR1 SGHRS, CDR2 YFSETQ. The CDR3 coding sequence is TGCGCCAGCAGCCGGGTCCCCACCGGGGAGCTGTTTTTT. As protein: CASSRVPTGELFF.

The V and J genes are TRBV14 and TRBJ2-7; TRBD1 might be the D (6 bases). Germline V gene lookup returns CDR1 SGHDN and CDR2 FVKESK. The CDR3 length is 12 residues. Trimming shortened V by 4 bases and J by 7 bases, and 11 bases separated the two germline ends. The CDR3 protein is CASSLRGGEQYF. Written as DNA, the CDR3 is TGTGCCAGCAGCCTCAGGGGCGGGGAGCAGTACTTC.

The V gene is TRBV5-6, the J gene TRBJ2-5; 13 nucleotides agree with TRBD2. From germline, CDR1 is SGHDT and CDR2 YYEEEE. Germline trimming cut 1 base from V and 5 bases from J; bases unmatched to any gene: 5. The CDR3 contains 16 residues. In DNA, the CDR3 is TGTGCCAGCAGCTTGTTGACTAGCGGGAGGTGGGAGACCCAGTACTTC. As protein: CASSLLTSGRWETQYF. Based on the CDR3 plus reference TRBV5-6 and TRBJ2-5, the full variable domain is DAGVTQSPTHLIKTRGQQVTLRCSPKSGHDTVSWYQQALGQGPQFIFQYYEEEERQRGNFPDRFSGHQFPNYSSELNVNALLLGDSALYLCASSLLTSGRWETQYFGPGTRLLVL.

The V call is TRBV5-1, the J call TRBJ2-5, with a weak D call TRBD2 (5 bases). The CDR3 has 14 amino acids. Per germline, CDR1 SGHRS and CDR2 YFSETQ. V shed 5 bases and J shed 5 bases, with 16 bases lying between them. CDR3 sequence reads: CASSQSPRGETQYF. In nucleotides, the CDR3 is TGCGCCAGCAGTCAAAGCCCCCGAGGGGAGACCCAGTACTTC.

The chain employs TRBV2 and TRBJ1-4; D is unclear. Germline CDR1 is SNHLY and CDR2 is FYNNEI. V lost 8 bases and J lost 3, with 10 bases in between. The CDR3 loop spans 13 amino acids. In DNA form, the CDR3 reads TGTGCCAGCGCCCGGGGTTCTAATGAAAAACTGTTTTTT. Its protein product is CASARGSNEKLFF.

The chain combines TRBV14 with TRBJ2-7; TRBD2 matches at 10 bases. The CDR3 runs to 16 residues. J gave up 6 bases and V 4 bases, and 12 bases lay outside the gene matches. The germline gives CDR1 SGHDN, CDR2 FVKESK. The CDR3 region is CASSPTSGTSPPEQYF. The CDR3 DNA reads as TGTGCCAGCAGCCCCACTAGCGGGACCTCGCCTCCCGAGCAGTACTTC.

J is TRBJ1-2 and V is TRBV28; D possibly corresponds to TRBD1 (5 bases). V dropped 10 bases and J dropped 8 bases, with 23 bases sitting between them. CDR1 and CDR2 (germline): MDHEN, SYDVKM. The CDR3 totals 14 residues. CDR3 amino acids: CATKPGGPGGGYTF. The CDR3 nucleotides read TGTGCCACCAAACCGGGAGGGCCGGGGGGAGGCTACACCTTC.

V and J are TRBV24-1 and TRBJ2-1; tentatively, D is TRBD1 (5 bases). The CDR3 consists of 17 residues. Germline V CDR1 and CDR2: KGHDR, SFDVKD. V was trimmed by 4 bases and J by 4 bases, leaving 19 bases between them. In nucleotides, the CDR3 is TGTGCCACCAGTGACTCAGCACAGGAACACCATTACAATGAGCAGTTCTTC. This gives the protein CATSDSAQEHHYNEQFF.